The clone carrying this TCR beta chain was picked up many times. Time point specified: patch test 1, 2 weeks after DPC sensitization. Specified treatment: therapeutic diphenylcyclopropenone sensitization with weekly scalp DPC. CDR3 size: 14 residues. CDR1 is SNHLY and CDR2 is FYNNEI in the germline V gene. V was shortened by 8 bases and J by 4 bases, with 14 bases between the two germline ends. TCRdb re-called the RACE reads with MiXCR, one entry per CDR3 protein. This table has 70,000 to 100,000 distinct CDR3 sequences, 7.5% to 9% appearing once. This specimen belongs to a study of human T cells and chemical hapten exposure.

Sequences were derived from whole blood, sampled in connection with sensitization to the hapten diphenylcyclopropenone (DPC). The J gene is TRBJ1-4, the V gene TRBV2, with D possibly being TRBD1 (6 bases). This TCR derives from a woman in her twenties or thirties with alopecia areata. Some clones in this sample may be carry-over from other donors' samples. CDR3 residues: CASEADRLNEKLFF. The CDR3 DNA reads TGTGCCAGCGAAGCGGACAGACTTAATGAAAAACTGTTTTTT.